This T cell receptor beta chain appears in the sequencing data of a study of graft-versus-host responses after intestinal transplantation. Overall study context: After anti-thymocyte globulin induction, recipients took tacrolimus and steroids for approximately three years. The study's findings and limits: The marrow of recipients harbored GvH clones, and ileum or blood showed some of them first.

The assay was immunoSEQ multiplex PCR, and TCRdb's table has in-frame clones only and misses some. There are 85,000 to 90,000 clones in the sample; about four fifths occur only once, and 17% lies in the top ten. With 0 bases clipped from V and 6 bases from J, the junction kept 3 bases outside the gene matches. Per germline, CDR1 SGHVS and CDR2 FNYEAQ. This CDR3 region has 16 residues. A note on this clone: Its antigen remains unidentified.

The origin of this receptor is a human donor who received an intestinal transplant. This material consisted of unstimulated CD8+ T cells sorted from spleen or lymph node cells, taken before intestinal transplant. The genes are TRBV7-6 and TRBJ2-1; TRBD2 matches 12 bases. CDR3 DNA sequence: TGTGCCAGCAGCTTAGCAGGGGGACTAGCGGGCAATGAGCAGTTCTTC. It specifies CASSLAGGLAGNEQFF.